This T cell receptor (beta chain) was identified in a study of beta chain features in type 1 diabetes. V shed 4 bases and J shed 7 bases, with 15 bases lying between them. Germline CDR1 SGHDT, CDR2 YYEEEE. This CDR3 region has 14 residues. Whole-study findings and limits: Among type 1 diabetes patients, VDJ junctions had fewer insertions and more deletions. Shortening that was moderate but significant affected the TCRB CDR3s of Type 1 diabetes patients in all four CD4+ subsets. It was not settled here whether HLA type affects TCRB rearrangement.

The authors sorted CD4+ naive, central memory, regulatory and stem cell-like memory cells via CD45RO/CCR7/CD25/CD127/CD95/CD27. Expressed TCRB transcripts got sequenced, as all isolated RNA was reverse transcribed. Sequencing used immunoSEQ multiplex PCR; TCRdb keeps in-frame clones, though not all of them. The sample has about 650,000 clones; around 12% are singletons. Turning to this clone: The antigen remains unidentified.

The V and J genes are TRBV5-6 and TRBJ1-5; D gene uncertain. Source material: naive CD4+ T cells from blood. The sequence came from a man aged 25-45 years with type 1 diabetes. The DNA for the CDR3 is TGTGCCAGCAGCCAAGCTGGGGAGATCCAGCCCCAGCATTTT. This encodes CASSQAGEIQPQHF. Based on the CDR3 plus reference TRBV5-6 and TRBJ1-5, the full variable domain is DAGVTQSPTHLIKTRGQQVTLRCSPKSGHDTVSWYQQALGQGPQFIFQYYEEEERQRGNFPDRFSGHQFPNYSSELNVNALLLGDSALYLCASSQAGEIQPQHFGDGTRLSIL.